The 6 T cell receptor beta chains given below trace back to one sample, sequenced in a study of T cells after yellow fever vaccination. MiXCR, run by TCRdb on the 5' RACE reads, gives a single entry per CDR3 protein. The repertoire holds roughly 500,000 distinct CDR3 sequences, with 15% to 20% as singletons. The starting material was PBMCs, obtained 15 days after the yellow fever booster vaccination. All receptors derive from a man under 40 who received the YFV17D yellow fever vaccine.

V usage is TRBV18 and J usage is TRBJ1-5; D is unresolved. V was clipped by 1 base and J by 5 bases, with 6 bases between them. CDR3 length: 13 amino acids. Germline V gives CDR1 KGHSH, CDR2 LQKENI. The chain's CDR3 is CASSPLSDQPQHF. In DNA, the CDR3 is TGTGCCAGCTCACCACTATCAGATCAGCCCCAGCATTTT.

This clonotype occurred a few times. This chain connects TRBV20-1 to TRBJ2-3; the match to TRBD1 covers 7 bases. V lost 1 base and J lost 4; bases outside the gene matches: 2. Germline assignment: CDR1 DFQATT and CDR2 SNEGSKA (reference sequence). The CDR3 covers 13 residues. The CDR3 DNA reads TGCAGTGCTAGAGTACAGGGGCCAGATACGCAGTATTTT. As protein: CSARVQGPDTQYF.

This clonotype was seen only a few times. The rearrangement joins TRBV11-1 to TRBJ1-6; 12 bases match TRBD1. J was trimmed by 0 bases and V by 5 bases; bases with no gene match: 5. The CDR3 contains 18 residues. Germline V gene data show CDR1 as SGHAT and CDR2 as FQDESV (reference sequence). In nucleotides, the CDR3 is TGTGCCAGCAGCGGGGGACAGGGGGCGAGCTCCTATAATTCACCCCTCCACTTT. It yields the protein CASSGGQGASSYNSPLHF.

The chain has TRBV25-1 and TRBJ1-1; D perhaps matches TRBD1 (5 bases). Per the germline V gene, CDR1 is MGHDK and CDR2 is SYGVNS. V lost 5 bases to trimming and J lost 10 bases, with 14 bases between them. The length of the CDR3 is 12 residues. CDR3 nucleotide sequence: TGTGCCAGCAGTTTGAGGAGGGGAGCAGCTTTCTTT. Encoded protein: CASSLRRGAAFF. The full variable domain, in which reference TRBV25-1 and TRBJ1-1 provide the parts outside the CDR3, is EADIYQTPRYLVIGTGKKITLECSQTMGHDKMYWYQQDPGMELHLIHYSYGVNSTEKGDLSSESTVSRIRTEHFPLTLESARPSHTSQYLCASSLRRGAAFFGQGTRLTVV.

This clonotype was picked up a small number of times. V is TRBV30 and J is TRBJ2-6, with no clear D. This CDR3 comprises 11 residues. Germline CDR1 reads GTSNPN; CDR2 reads SVGIG (reference sequence). The CDR3 DNA reads as TGTGGGAGCTCGGGGGCCAACGTCCTGACTTTC. Translation: CGSSGANVLTF.

This clonotype was counted only a few times. The chain recombines TRBV5-1 with TRBJ1-1, with 7 bases aligning to TRBD1. The CDR3 is 16 amino acids. The V segment lost 3 bases and the J segment 0 bases; nucleotides outside the gene matches: 8. The germline CDR1 and CDR2 sequences are SGHRS and YFSETQ. CDR3 region: CASSSRDRIMNTEAFF. The CDR3 nucleotides read TGCGCCAGCAGCTCCCGGGACAGAATCATGAACACTGAAGCTTTCTTT. Full variable domain (missing parts from reference TRBV5-1 and TRBJ1-1): KAGVTQTPRYLIKTRGQQVTLSCSPISGHRSVSWYQQTPGQGLQFLFEYFSETQRNKGNFPGRFSGRQFSNSRSEMNVSTLELGDSALYLCASSSRDRIMNTEAFFGQGTRLTVV.